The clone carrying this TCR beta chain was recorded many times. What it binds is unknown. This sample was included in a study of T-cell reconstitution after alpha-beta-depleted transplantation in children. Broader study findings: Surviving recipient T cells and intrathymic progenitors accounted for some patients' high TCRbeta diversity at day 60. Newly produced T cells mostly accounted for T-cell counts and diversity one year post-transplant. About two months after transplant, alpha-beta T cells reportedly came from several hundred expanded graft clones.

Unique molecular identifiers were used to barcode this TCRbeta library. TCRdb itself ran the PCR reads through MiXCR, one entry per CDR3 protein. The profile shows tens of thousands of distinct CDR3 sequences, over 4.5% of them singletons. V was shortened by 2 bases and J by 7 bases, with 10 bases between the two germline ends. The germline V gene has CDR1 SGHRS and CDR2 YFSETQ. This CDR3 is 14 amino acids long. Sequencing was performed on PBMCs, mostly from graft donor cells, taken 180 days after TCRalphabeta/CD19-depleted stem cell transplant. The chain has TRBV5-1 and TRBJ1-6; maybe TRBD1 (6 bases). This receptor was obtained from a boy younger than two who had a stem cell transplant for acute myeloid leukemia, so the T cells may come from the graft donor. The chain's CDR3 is CASSLQGRNSPLHF. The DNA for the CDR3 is TGCGCCAGCAGCTTACAGGGTCGAAATTCACCCCTCCACTTT.